These 28 T cell receptor beta chains were all obtained from the same sample, sequenced in a study of T cells in Graves' hyperthyroidism and ophthalmopathy. Amplification yielded TCR beta CDR3 regions, with RNA transcripts as the source. HTBI primers drove first-round RT-PCR of the TCR CDR3. TCRdb called the multiplex PCR reads again in MiXCR, with one record for every CDR3 protein. The sample has over 500,000 distinct CDR3 sequences; about 46% are singletons. The sequenced sample was peripheral blood or thyroid tissue (not recorded which). The source is an adult woman with Graves' disease, either hyperthyroidism or ophthalmopathy (not recorded which).

This clonotype was observed many times. The chain employs TRBV10-1 and TRBJ2-7; 8 bases line up with TRBD1. CDR3 length equals 15 residues. J gave up 3 bases and V 6 bases, and 10 bases lay outside the gene matches. Per germline, CDR1 WNHNN and CDR2 SYGVQD (reference sequence). The DNA for the CDR3 is TGCGCCAGCAGCCCTACCGGGACAGGCGTCTACGAGCAGTACTTC. It specifies CASSPTGTGVYEQYF.

This chain connects TRBV11-2 to TRBJ1-4, with D unclear. V dropped 0 bases and J dropped 3 bases, with 5 bases sitting between them. The CDR3 contains 14 residues. From germline, CDR1 is SGHAT and CDR2 FQNNGV. The DNA for the CDR3 is TGTGCCAGCAGCTTAGATGGAGCTAATGAAAAACTGTTTTTT. Translation gives CASSLDGANEKLFF.

This clonotype was seen at least ten times. The genes are TRBV12-3 or TRBV12-4 and TRBJ1-6; D is unresolved. Between the trimmed V and J ends, which lost 5 bases and 5 bases, there was a span of 7 bases. The CDR3 extends over 13 amino acids. The CDR3 DNA reads TGTGCCAGCAGTCCGGCGAATAATTCACCCCTCCACTTT. Amino acids: CASSPANNSPLHF.

This clonotype has a handful of counts. One junction end disagrees with the germline gene, perhaps due to a read error. The chain joins TRBV20-1 to TRBJ1-5; unclear D gene. The germline V gene encodes CDR1 DFQATT and CDR2 SNEGSKA (reference sequence). This CDR3 region has 8 residues. CDR3 region: CSARGPRF. The CDR3 DNA reads TGCAGTGCTAGGGGCCCGCGTTTT.

The table lists this clonotype with a count of one. This chain links TRBV7-9 with TRBJ2-5, with 10 bases matching TRBD1. J gave up 5 bases and V 7 bases, and 10 bases lay outside the gene matches. The CDR3 spans 15 residues. The germline V gene encodes CDR1 SEHNR and CDR2 FQNEAQ (reference sequence). CDR3 in amino acids: CASNFGTGEAETQYF. The CDR3 nucleotides are TGTGCCAGCAACTTCGGGACAGGGGAGGCGGAGACCCAGTACTTC.

This clonotype was picked up many times. The V and J genes are TRBV6-2 or TRBV6-3 and TRBJ1-5; 8 bases fit TRBD1. Germline V CDR1 and CDR2: MNHEY, SVGEGT. V gave up 7 bases and J gave up 4 bases; unmatched junction bases: 6. The CDR3 is 14 amino acids. The CDR3 loop is CASIRQGQNQPQHF. The CDR3 coding sequence is TGTGCCAGCATAAGACAGGGGCAAAATCAGCCCCAGCATTTT.

To note about this clonotype: An end of the junction differs from the germline gene, which may be a read error. The chain has TRBV9 and TRBJ2-2; D could derive from TRBD1 or TRBD2 (5 bases each). Germline V gives CDR1 SGDLS, CDR2 YYNGEE. CDR3 length: 15 residues. In DNA form, the CDR3 reads TGTGCCAGCAGCCCCGGGACCCTCGGAACCGGGGAGCCGTTTTTT. This encodes CASSPGTLGTGEPFF. The variable domain in full, completed from reference TRBV9 and TRBJ2-2, reads DSGVTQTPKHLITATGQRVTLRCSPRSGDLSVYWYQQSLDQGLQFLIQYYNGEERAKGNILERFSAQQFPDLHSELNLSSLELGDSALYFCASSPGTLGTGEPFFGEGSRLTVL.

In its sample, this clonotype was seen many times. CDR3 sequence reads: CASSKGVNSGANVLTF. In nucleotides, the CDR3 is TGTGCCAGCAGCAAGGGGGTTAACTCTGGGGCCAACGTCCTGACTTTC. The chain recombines TRBV7-2 with TRBJ2-6, with D possibly being TRBD1 (6 bases). Germline lookup yields CDR1 SGHTA and CDR2 FQGNSA. This CDR3 region has 16 residues. V gave up 5 bases and J gave up 0 bases, with 11 bases separating them. Based on the CDR3 plus reference TRBV7-2 and TRBJ2-6, the full variable domain is GAGVSQSPSNKVTEKGKDVELRCDPISGHTALYWYRQSLGQGLEFLIYFQGNSAPDKSGLPSDRFSAERTGGSVSTLTIQRTQQEDSAVYLCASSKGVNSGANVLTFGAGSRLTVL.

Only one count was recorded for this clonotype. The chain employs TRBV7-9 and TRBJ1-2; the D is unclear. The CDR3 has 11 amino acids. The germline V gene has CDR1 SEHNR and CDR2 FQNEAQ (reference sequence). The V gene lost 6 bases and the J gene lost 5 bases, with 7 bases spanning the gap. The CDR3 DNA is TGTGCCAGCAGTTGGACTTATGGCTACACCTTC. It yields the protein CASSWTYGYTF.

The chain recombines TRBV20-1 with TRBJ1-1; TRBD1 is a possible D gene (5 bases). This CDR3 contains 18 residues. Germline V gene lookup returns CDR1 DFQATT and CDR2 SNEGSKA (reference sequence). Trimming pared 1 base from V and 5 bases from J, leaving 26 bases between. As DNA, the CDR3 is TGCAGTGCTAGAGTTCGATACGGGGGGTTCGTCAAAAATACTGAAGCTTTCTTT. It is translated as CSARVRYGGFVKNTEAFF.

This clonotype was observed a few times. V gene TRBV7-2 combines with J gene TRBJ2-7, with D possibly being TRBD2 (6 bases). Germline CDR1 is SGHTA and CDR2 is FQGNSA. There are 14 residues in the CDR3. V was clipped by 5 bases and J by 6 bases, with 17 bases between them. This chain's CDR3 is CASSTRGGQVEQYF. The CDR3 region has the DNA TGTGCCAGCAGCACAAGGGGAGGCCAGGTCGAGCAGTACTTC.

J is TRBJ1-4 and V is TRBV2; no clear D. CDR1 and CDR2 (germline): SNHLY, FYNNEI. The ends were cut back, 7 bases at V and 8 bases at J, with 17 bases in the middle. The CDR3 runs 14 residues. The CDR3 region is CASTSSGYYEKLFF. Written as DNA, the CDR3 is TGTGCCAGCACGTCTAGCGGATACTACGAAAAACTGTTTTTT.

V usage is TRBV20-1 and J usage is TRBJ2-7; D not resolved. The V gene's germline CDR1 is DFQATT and CDR2 SNEGSKA (reference sequence). This CDR3 contains 15 residues. Trimming pared 3 bases from V and 2 bases from J, leaving 17 bases between. The CDR3 region has the DNA TGCAGTGCTAGGGGTTGGCTAGTGGCGGCCTACGAGCAGTACTTC. Protein sequence: CSARGWLVAAYEQYF.

This clonotype was seen more than once but under ten times. At one end, the junction sequence differs from germline, possibly due to a read error. The chain's CDR3 is CASSQMARWGRETQYF. CDR3 DNA: TGTGCCAGCAGCCAAATGGCGAGATGGGGACGAGAGACCCAGTACTTC. J is TRBJ2-5 and V is TRBV4-1, with D tentatively TRBD1 or TRBD2 (5 bases each). The germline gives CDR1 MGHRA, CDR2 YSYEKL. The CDR3 is 16 amino acids.

The chain has TRBV20-1 and TRBJ1-1; TRBD1 is a possible D gene (6 bases). CDR3 length: 16 residues. Germline loops: CDR1 DFQATT, CDR2 SNEGSKA (reference sequence). Trimming left V 0 bases short and J 10 bases short, with 24 bases between. The chain's CDR3 is CSARDRVGAILASAFF. CDR3 bases: TGCAGTGCTAGAGATCGGGTGGGGGCGATTCTGGCATCAGCTTTCTTT.

CDR3 DNA sequence: TGTGCCAGCAGCGTTGGGCTAGCGGGACTAGCGGAGCTAGAGACCCAGTACTTC. Translated, it gives CASSVGLAGLAELETQYF. The chain couples TRBV9 to TRBJ2-5, with TRBD2 matching 11 bases. CDR3 length: 18 amino acids. Germline V gene sequence: CDR1 SGDLS, CDR2 YYNGEE. Trimming took 2 bases from V and 4 from J; bases not matched to a gene: 13.

V and J are TRBV7-8 and TRBJ2-1; 10 bases match TRBD2. Germline-derived CDR1 and CDR2 are SGHVS and FQNEAQ. CDR3 length: 15 amino acids. J lost 7 bases, V lost 1 base, and 4 bases had no gene match. The CDR3 is CASSLGVLAGNEQFF. CDR3 DNA: TGTGCCAGCAGCTTAGGAGTACTAGCGGGAAATGAGCAGTTCTTC.

This clonotype was found once. This sequence joins TRBV20-1 and TRBJ1-2; 8 positions match TRBD1. The CDR3 totals 13 residues. Germline V lookup: CDR1 DFQATT, CDR2 SNEGSKA (reference sequence). In DNA, the CDR3 is TGCAGCCAGACAGGGGAAGAACTCTATGGCTACACCTTC. Protein product: CSQTGEELYGYTF.

The chain has TRBV7-2 and TRBJ2-7; TRBD2 matches 10 bases. This CDR3 contains 16 residues. Germline V gene sequence: CDR1 SGHTA, CDR2 FQGNSA. The junction had 14 bases not matched to a gene; V was cut back by 5 bases and J by 7 bases. The CDR3 spells CASSPRSAGGPSEQYF. The DNA for the CDR3 is TGTGCCAGCAGCCCCCGGTCAGCGGGAGGGCCCTCGGAGCAGTACTTC.

This chain connects TRBV19 to TRBJ1-1; 8 nucleotides align to TRBD1. The junction had 6 bases not matched to a gene; V was cut back by 5 bases and J by 4 bases. The CDR3 consists of 14 residues. Germline CDR1 LNHDA, CDR2 SQIVND (reference sequence). The CDR3: CASSARQGSTEAFF. In DNA, the CDR3 is TGTGCCAGTAGTGCTCGACAGGGGAGCACTGAAGCTTTCTTT.

The chain has TRBV12-3 or TRBV12-4 and TRBJ2-7, with 8 bases identical to TRBD2. The CDR3 has 20 residues. The J segment lost 4 bases and the V segment lost 3 bases, leaving 23 bases of the junction unmatched. CDR3 bases: TGTGCCAGCAGTTTGGAGGTGGGATGGGTAGCGGGACCAGTACCTTACGAGCAGTACTTC. It specifies CASSLEVGWVAGPVPYEQYF.

The gene calls are TRBV5-1 and TRBJ1-6; D might be TRBD1 (6 bases). The CDR3 runs to 13 residues. CDR1 SGHRS and CDR2 YFSETQ come from the germline V gene. V dropped 3 bases and J dropped 10 bases, with 11 bases sitting between them. The DNA of the CDR3 is TGCGCCAGCAGCTCCGGGGGCGGATCACCCCTCCACTTT. Translating gives CASSSGGGSPLHF. Full variable domain (remainder filled in from reference TRBV5-1 and TRBJ1-6): KAGVTQTPRYLIKTRGQQVTLSCSPISGHRSVSWYQQTPGQGLQFLFEYFSETQRNKGNFPGRFSGRQFSNSRSEMNVSTLELGDSALYLCASSSGGGSPLHFGNGTRLTVT.

The rearrangement joins TRBV10-3 to TRBJ1-4; TRBD1 is a possible D gene (5 bases). V lost 8 bases and J 7 bases, leaving 11 bases between the germline ends. This CDR3 is built from 12 residues. Per germline, CDR1 ENHRY and CDR2 SYGVKD. The CDR3 reads CAIQGTGEKLFF. In nucleotides, the CDR3 is TGTGCCATCCAAGGGACGGGTGAAAAACTGTTTTTT.

J is TRBJ2-7 and V is TRBV19, with D perhaps matching TRBD1 or TRBD2 (5 bases each). CDR1 LNHDA and CDR2 SQIVND come from the germline V gene (reference sequence). This CDR3 comprises 13 residues. V was pared by 9 bases and J by 7 bases, with 19 bases between. The CDR3 reads CASSPQGWEEQYF. The CDR3, as DNA: TGTGCCAGCAGTCCCCAGGGTTGGGAGGAGCAGTACTTC. The whole variable domain, filled in from reference TRBV19 and TRBJ2-7, reads DGGITQSPKYLFRKEGQNVTLSCEQNLNHDAMYWYRQDPGQGLRLIYYSQIVNDFQKGDIAEGYSVSREKKESFPLTVTSAQKNPTAFYLCASSPQGWEEQYFGPGTRLTVT.

This clonotype has ten or more counts. This chain links TRBV7-8 with TRBJ1-2; a weak D match, TRBD1 (6 bases). Germline CDR1 SGHVS, CDR2 FQNEAQ. The CDR3 has 14 residues. Trimming shortened V by 5 bases and J by 5 bases, and 15 bases separated the two germline ends. The DNA for the CDR3 is TGTGCCAGCAGCATCCCGGGGAGGGGGTATGGCTACACCTTC. This sequence encodes CASSIPGRGYGYTF. Filled out from reference TRBV7-8 and TRBJ1-2, the complete variable domain reads GAGVSQSPRYKVAKRGQDVALRCDPISGHVSLFWYQQALGQGPEFLTYFQNEAQLDKSGLPSDRFFAERPEGSVSTLKIQRTQQEDSAVYLCASSIPGRGYGYTFGSGTRLTVV.

The V gene is TRBV14, the J gene TRBJ1-1; possible D gene TRBD1, 5 bases. The CDR3 loop spans 14 amino acids. Germline loops: CDR1 SGHDN, CDR2 FVKESK. V lost 8 bases and J 4 bases, leaving 17 bases between the germline ends. This CDR3 reads CASSPPQGFTEAFF. In nucleotides, the CDR3 is TGTGCCAGCTCACCACCGCAGGGTTTCACTGAAGCTTTCTTT.

The chain is built from TRBV10-3 and TRBJ2-5, with D hard to call. V was clipped by 10 bases and J by 9 bases, with 24 bases between them. Germline V gene data show CDR1 as ENHRY and CDR2 as SYGVKD. This CDR3 contains 14 residues. CDR3 protein: CATSPSGNDQPQYF. CDR3 nucleotide sequence: TGTGCCACTTCACCAAGTGGAAACGATCAGCCCCAGTACTTC.

This clonotype was observed many times. The CDR3, as DNA: TGCGCCAGCAGCTTGGAGGGACAGATTCATCAGCCCCAGCATTTT. This codes for CASSLEGQIHQPQHF. This sequence joins TRBV5-1 and TRBJ1-5, with 7 bases identical to TRBD1. The V gene end was trimmed by 0 bases and the J gene end by 5 bases; junction bases not matched to a gene: 5. In germline, CDR1 is SGHRS, CDR2 YFSETQ. There are 15 residues in the CDR3. The full variable domain, with the rest looked up from reference TRBV5-1 and TRBJ1-5, is KAGVTQTPRYLIKTRGQQVTLSCSPISGHRSVSWYQQTPGQGLQFLFEYFSETQRNKGNFPGRFSGRQFSNSRSEMNVSTLELGDSALYLCASSLEGQIHQPQHFGDGTRLSIL.